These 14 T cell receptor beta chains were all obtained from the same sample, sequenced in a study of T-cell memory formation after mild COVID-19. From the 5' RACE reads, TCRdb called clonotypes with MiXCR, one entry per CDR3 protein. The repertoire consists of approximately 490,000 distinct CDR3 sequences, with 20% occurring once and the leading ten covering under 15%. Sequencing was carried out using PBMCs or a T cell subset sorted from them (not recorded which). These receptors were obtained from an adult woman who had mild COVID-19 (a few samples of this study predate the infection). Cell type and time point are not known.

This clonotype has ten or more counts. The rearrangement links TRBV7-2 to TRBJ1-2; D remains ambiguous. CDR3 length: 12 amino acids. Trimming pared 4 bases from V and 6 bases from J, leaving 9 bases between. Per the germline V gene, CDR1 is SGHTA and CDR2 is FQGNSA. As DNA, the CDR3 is TGTGCCAGCAGCTCCCTGGGCGATGGCTACACCTTC. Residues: CASSSLGDGYTF.

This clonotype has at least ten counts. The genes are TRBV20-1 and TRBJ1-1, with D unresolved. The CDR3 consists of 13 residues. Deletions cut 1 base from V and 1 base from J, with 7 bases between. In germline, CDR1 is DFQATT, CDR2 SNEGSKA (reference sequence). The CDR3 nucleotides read TGCAGTGCTAGAGTCCCAGAGAACACTGAAGCTTTCTTT. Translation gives CSARVPENTEAFF.

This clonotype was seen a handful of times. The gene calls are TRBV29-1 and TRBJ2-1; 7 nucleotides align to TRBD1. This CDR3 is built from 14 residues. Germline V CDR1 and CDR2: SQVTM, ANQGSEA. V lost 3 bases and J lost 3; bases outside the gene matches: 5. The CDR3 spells CSVEGQGDYNEQFF. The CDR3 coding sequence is TGCAGCGTTGAGGGGCAGGGGGACTACAATGAGCAGTTCTTC.

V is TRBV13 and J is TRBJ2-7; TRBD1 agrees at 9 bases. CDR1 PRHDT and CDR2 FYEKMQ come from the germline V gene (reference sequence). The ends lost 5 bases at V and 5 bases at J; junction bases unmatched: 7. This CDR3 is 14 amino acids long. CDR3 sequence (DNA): TGTGCCAGCAGCACTAGACAGGGGGTGCACGAGCAGTACTTC. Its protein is CASSTRQGVHEQYF.

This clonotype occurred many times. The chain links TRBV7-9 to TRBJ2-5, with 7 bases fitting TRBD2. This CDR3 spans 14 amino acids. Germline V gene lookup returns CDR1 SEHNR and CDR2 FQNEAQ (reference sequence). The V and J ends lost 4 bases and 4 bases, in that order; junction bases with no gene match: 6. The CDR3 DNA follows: TGTGCCAGCAGCTCGGGACCGGGGGGAGAGACCCAGTACTTC. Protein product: CASSSGPGGETQYF.

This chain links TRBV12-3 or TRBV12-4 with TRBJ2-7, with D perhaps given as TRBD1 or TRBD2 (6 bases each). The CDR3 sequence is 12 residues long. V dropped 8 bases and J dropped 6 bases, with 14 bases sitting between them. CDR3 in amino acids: CASLGGPGEQYF. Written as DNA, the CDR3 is TGTGCCAGCCTAGGGGGGCCTGGCGAGCAGTACTTC.

This CDR3 reads CSAPVRFQGWNSPLHF. The CDR3 DNA sequence: TGCAGTGCTCCCGTCCGGTTTCAGGGCTGGAATTCACCCCTCCACTTT. V usage is TRBV20-1 and J usage is TRBJ1-6; perhaps TRBD1 as D (5 bases). The CDR3 extends over 16 amino acids. In germline, CDR1 is DFQATT, CDR2 SNEGSKA (reference sequence). With 5 bases removed from V and 7 bases from J, the gap between germline ends came to 21 bases.

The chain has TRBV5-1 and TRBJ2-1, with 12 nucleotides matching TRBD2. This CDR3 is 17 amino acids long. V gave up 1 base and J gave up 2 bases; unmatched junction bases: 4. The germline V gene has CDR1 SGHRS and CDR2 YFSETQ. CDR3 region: CASSLMASGRAYNEQFF. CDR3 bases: TGCGCCAGCAGCTTGATGGCTAGCGGGAGGGCCTACAATGAGCAGTTCTTC. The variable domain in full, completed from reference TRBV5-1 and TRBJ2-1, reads KAGVTQTPRYLIKTRGQQVTLSCSPISGHRSVSWYQQTPGQGLQFLFEYFSETQRNKGNFPGRFSGRQFSNSRSEMNVSTLELGDSALYLCASSLMASGRAYNEQFFGPGTRLTVL.

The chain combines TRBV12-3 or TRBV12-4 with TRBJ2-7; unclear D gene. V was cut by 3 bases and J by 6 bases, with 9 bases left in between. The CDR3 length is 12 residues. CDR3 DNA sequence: TGTGCCAGCAGTTTGAACAGTCTCGAGCAGTACTTC. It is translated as CASSLNSLEQYF.

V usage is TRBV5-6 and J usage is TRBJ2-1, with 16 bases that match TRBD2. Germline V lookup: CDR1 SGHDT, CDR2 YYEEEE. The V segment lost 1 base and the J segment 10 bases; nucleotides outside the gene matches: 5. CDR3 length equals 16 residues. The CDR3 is CASSLPGLAGGREQFF. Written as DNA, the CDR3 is TGTGCCAGCAGCTTGCCGGGACTAGCGGGGGGGCGCGAGCAGTTCTTC.

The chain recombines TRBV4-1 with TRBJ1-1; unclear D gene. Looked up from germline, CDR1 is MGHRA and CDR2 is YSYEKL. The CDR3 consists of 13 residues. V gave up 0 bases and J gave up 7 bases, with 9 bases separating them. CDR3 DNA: TGCGCCAGCAGCCAAGACAGAGCTTATGAAGCTTTCTTT. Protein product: CASSQDRAYEAFF.

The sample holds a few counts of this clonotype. The CDR3 region is CASSLTYDIPGGPTDTQYF. The CDR3 bases are TGTGCCAGCAGCTTAACTTACGACATCCCGGGAGGGCCCACAGATACGCAGTATTTT. The chain links TRBV7-2 to TRBJ2-3, with 8 bases lining up with TRBD2. Germline V gene sequence: CDR1 SGHTA, CDR2 FQGNSA. CDR3 size: 19 residues. The V segment lost 2 bases and the J segment 2 bases; nucleotides outside the gene matches: 15.

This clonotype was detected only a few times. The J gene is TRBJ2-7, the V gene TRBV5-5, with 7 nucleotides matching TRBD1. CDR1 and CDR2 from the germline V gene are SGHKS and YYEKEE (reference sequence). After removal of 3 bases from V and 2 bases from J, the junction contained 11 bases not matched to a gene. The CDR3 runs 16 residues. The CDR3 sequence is CASSYAPGQTTYEQYF. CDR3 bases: TGTGCCAGCAGCTATGCCCCGGGACAGACAACCTACGAGCAGTACTTC.

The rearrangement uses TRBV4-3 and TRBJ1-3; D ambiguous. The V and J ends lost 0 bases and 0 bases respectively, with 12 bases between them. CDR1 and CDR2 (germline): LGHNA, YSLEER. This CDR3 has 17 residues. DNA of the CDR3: TGCGCCAGCAGCCAAGACCCCCCCAGAAGCTCTGGAAACACCATATATTTT. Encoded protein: CASSQDPPRSSGNTIYF.